This TCR beta chain comes out of a study of cytomegalovirus exposure and HLA in healthy donors. Trimming cost V 0 bases and J 14 bases, with 11 bases left between them. CDR3 length: 11 residues. CDR1 and CDR2 (germline): SGDLS, YYNGEE. PCR was performed using 60 Vbeta and 13 Jbeta primers. Using immunoSEQ multiplex PCR, the repertoire was profiled, and TCRdb retains in-frame clones only, with some absent. The data hold fewer than 150,000 clones, with approximately 80% observed a single time. Sequenced: PBMCs. The rearrangement joins TRBV9 to TRBJ1-2, with D perhaps TRBD1 (5 bases). The clonotype originates from a man aged 25 to 45 in good health and CMV-seronegative. CDR3 sequence reads: CASSVDGRVTF. Here the CDR3 DNA reads TGTGCCAGCAGCGTAGATGGCAGGGTAACCTTC.